What follows describes a single TCR beta chain. The antigen remains unidentified. The data stem from a study of cytomegalovirus exposure and HLA in healthy donors. V lost 2 bases, J lost 13 bases, and 21 bases lay in between. Germline V gene sequence: CDR1 SGHKS, CDR2 YYEKEE (reference sequence). The CDR3 totals 14 residues. 13 Jbeta primers and 60 Vbeta primers were used for the PCR. This table comes from immunoSEQ multiplex PCR, and its TCRdb copy is limited to in-frame clones, with some not included. The table for this sample gives around 60,000 clones. Study results and limitations: Previous analysis showed most TCR beta V segments were productive about 87% or about 30% of the time. HLA alleles were associated with 17,000 or so TCR beta sequences in a later analysis at 0.05 false discovery rate.

All donors participated as healthy donors of bone marrow. The sequence was obtained from a man aged 25 to 40 in good health and CMV-seropositive. The chain is built from TRBV5-5 and TRBJ1-2; the D gene is possibly TRBD1 (5 bases). The specimen sequenced was PBMCs. CDR3 nucleotides: TGTGCCAGCAGCTTTCTCCGAGGACAAATATCTCCCACCTTC. Its translation: CASSFLRGQISPTF.